Shown below are 8 T cell receptor beta chains from a single sample sequenced in a study of cytomegalovirus exposure and HLA in healthy donors. PCR primers comprised 60 Vbeta and 13 Jbeta primers. Generated by immunoSEQ multiplex PCR, the TCRdb table keeps only in-frame clones and is missing some. This table holds hundreds of thousands of clones, around 78% found once. The sequenced sample consisted of PBMCs. These TCRs come from a boy younger than 18 in good health and CMV-seronegative.

This sequence joins TRBV2 and TRBJ2-7; possibly TRBD1 for D (6 bases). The CDR3 spans 15 residues. CDR1 is SNHLY and CDR2 is FYNNEI in the germline V gene. Trimming shortened V by 3 bases and J by 5 bases, and 17 bases separated the two germline ends. The chain's CDR3 is CASSEPWGTGHEQYF. As DNA, the CDR3 is TGTGCCAGCAGTGAGCCCTGGGGCACAGGGCACGAGCAGTACTTC.

This clone was seen just once. The chain carries TRBV6-6 and TRBJ2-7; TRBD2 is a possible D gene (6 bases). The germline gives CDR1 MNHNY, CDR2 SVGAGI (reference sequence). The CDR3 contains 14 residues. V lost 5 bases and J lost 1, with 12 bases in between. Written as DNA, the CDR3 is TGTGCCAGCAGTCGCGGAGGGGAGTCCTACGAGCAGTACTTC. It yields the protein CASSRGGESYEQYF.

V and J are TRBV7-9 and TRBJ2-5, with TRBD1 matching 7 bases. The V and J ends lost 4 bases and 5 bases, in that order; junction bases with no gene match: 4. This CDR3 has 13 amino acids. Per germline, CDR1 SEHNR and CDR2 FQNEAQ (reference sequence). CDR3 in amino acids: CASSSTGTETQYF. The CDR3 DNA follows: TGTGCCAGCAGCTCGACAGGGACCGAGACCCAGTACTTC.

The chain joins TRBV7-6 to TRBJ2-7; 8 nucleotides agree with TRBD1. The V gene end was trimmed by 1 base and the J gene end by 1 base; junction bases not matched to a gene: 6. Germline CDR1 is SGHVS and CDR2 is FNYEAQ. The CDR3 is 16 amino acids. In nucleotides, the CDR3 is TGTGCCAGCAGCTTAGGAAATCGACAGGGGTCCTACGAGCAGTACTTC. It yields the protein CASSLGNRQGSYEQYF.

The gene calls are TRBV7-9 and TRBJ2-4; perhaps TRBD2 as D (5 bases). The V gene lost 5 bases and the J gene lost 0 bases, with 11 bases spanning the gap. Germline assignment: CDR1 SEHNR and CDR2 FQNEAQ (reference sequence). The CDR3 loop spans 15 amino acids. The CDR3 region has the DNA TGTGCCAGCAGCCTAAGTGGACTAGCCAAAAACATTCAGTACTTC. It specifies CASSLSGLAKNIQYF.

The chain joins TRBV19 to TRBJ1-2; the D is unclear. Germline-derived CDR1 and CDR2 are LNHDA and SQIVND (reference sequence). This CDR3 region has 15 residues. V lost 4 bases and J 1 base, leaving 13 bases between the germline ends. CDR3 residues: CASSTAHTFNYGYTF. The CDR3 DNA reads as TGTGCCAGTAGTACCGCCCATACTTTTAACTATGGCTACACCTTC. The variable domain in full, completed from reference TRBV19 and TRBJ1-2, reads DGGITQSPKYLFRKEGQNVTLSCEQNLNHDAMYWYRQDPGQGLRLIYYSQIVNDFQKGDIAEGYSVSREKKESFPLTVTSAQKNPTAFYLCASSTAHTFNYGYTFGSGTRLTVV.

The chain combines TRBV4-1 with TRBJ2-7, with 11 bases lining up with TRBD2. Germline V gene sequence: CDR1 MGHRA, CDR2 YSYEKL. V gave up 3 bases and J gave up 2 bases; unmatched junction bases: 9. The CDR3 is 17 residues long. As DNA, the CDR3 is TGCGCCAGCAGCCATGCCTCCACTAGCGGGAGCACCTACGAGCAGTACTTC. It yields the protein CASSHASTSGSTYEQYF.

The chain is built from TRBV11-3 and TRBJ2-1, with TRBD2 matching over 7 bases. V dropped 5 bases and J dropped 6; count of bases not matched to a gene: 16. The germline V gene has CDR1 SGHNT and CDR2 YENEEA. The CDR3 has 17 amino acids. The CDR3 DNA sequence: TGTGCCAGCAGCCGTGTCCGTCTCGGGGCTAGCGGCAATGAGCAGTTCTTC. Protein product: CASSRVRLGASGNEQFF.